The clone carrying this T cell receptor (beta chain) was observed a few times. As to time point: patch test 1, 2 weeks after DPC sensitization. Treatment meaning: therapeutic diphenylcyclopropenone sensitization with weekly scalp DPC. This entry belongs to a study of human T cells and chemical hapten exposure. For the study at large: Doses of diphenylcyclopropenone went to the patients' scalps weekly throughout the approximately 24-week study. The upper back received 0.01% DPC by patch testing, with results read at 6 days.

TCRdb re-derived calls from the RACE reads in MiXCR, one entry per CDR3 protein. This sample carries under 450,000 distinct CDR3 sequences, roughly 4.8% of them seen once, and the ten largest clones take under 2.5%. Germline V CDR1 and CDR2: PRHDT, FYEKMQ (reference sequence). V was pared by 2 bases and J by 7 bases, with 20 bases between. This CDR3 comprises 16 residues. The sample in question was whole blood, obtained in connection with sensitization to the hapten diphenylcyclopropenone (DPC). V gene TRBV13 combines with J gene TRBJ1-2; no definite D call. The clonotype comes from a woman in her forties or fifties with alopecia areata. Some clones in this sample may be carry-over from other donors' samples. In nucleotides, the CDR3 is TGTGCCAGCAGCTTAAGAAATTCGCGTGGATATGGTGGCTACACCTTC. Its translation: CASSLRNSRGYGGYTF.